The next 10 T cell receptor beta chains were all read from a single sample in a study of CD8 T cells in ankylosing spondylitis. TCRdb re-derived calls from the 5' RACE reads in MiXCR, one entry per CDR3 protein. The repertoire holds about 35,000 distinct CDR3 sequences, with approximately 10% as singletons. Source material: blood, either unsorted or a sorted T cell fraction (not recorded which). The receptors derive from a male donor with ankylosing spondylitis or in good health (not recorded which).

This clonotype was found many times. V is TRBV20-1 and J is TRBJ1-1, with D tentatively TRBD1 (5 bases). V lost 0 bases and J 6 bases, leaving 11 bases between the germline ends. CDR1 is DFQATT and CDR2 is SNEGSKA in the germline V gene (reference sequence). CDR3 length: 13 amino acids. The CDR3: CSAREGVTAEAFF. The CDR3, as DNA: TGCAGTGCTAGAGAGGGGGTAACCGCTGAAGCTTTCTTT.

This clonotype was seen ten or more times. V is TRBV18 and J is TRBJ1-4; no clear D. The CDR3 runs 16 residues. Trimming cost V 3 bases and J 1 base, with 12 bases left between them. Germline lookup yields CDR1 KGHSH and CDR2 LQKENI. CDR3 nucleotides: TGTGCCAGCTCACCTGAGAACAGCCTAACTAATGAAAAACTGTTTTTT. It yields the protein CASSPENSLTNEKLFF.

The J gene is TRBJ2-1, the V gene TRBV7-2, with D possibly matching TRBD2 (5 bases). The CDR3 length is 15 residues. V gave up 5 bases and J gave up 7 bases, with 18 bases separating them. Germline V gene data show CDR1 as SGHTA and CDR2 as FQGNSA. The CDR3 loop reads CASSRSQVSGNEQFF. CDR3 nucleotides: TGTGCCAGCAGCCGGAGCCAGGTCTCGGGGAATGAGCAGTTCTTC.

The sample holds many counts of this clonotype. The chain is built from TRBV6-5 and TRBJ2-7; 7 bases line up with TRBD2. The germline V gene has CDR1 MNHEY and CDR2 SVGAGI. The CDR3 length is 19 residues. V lost 2 bases to trimming and J lost 5 bases; unmatched junction nucleotides: 21. This CDR3 is CASSYGGYGTGGIFDEQYF. The CDR3 DNA follows: TGTGCCAGCAGTTACGGCGGCTATGGCACGGGAGGAATCTTCGACGAGCAGTACTTC.

The chain links TRBV19 to TRBJ2-3; D unclear. Looked up from germline, CDR1 is LNHDA and CDR2 is SQIVND (reference sequence). V lost 1 base to trimming and J lost 5 bases, with 1 base between them. This CDR3 has 11 amino acids. The DNA of the CDR3 is TGTGCCAGTAGTATAGGAGATACGCAGTATTTT. Amino acids: CASSIGDTQYF.

This clonotype was counted at least ten times. The J gene is TRBJ1-6, the V gene TRBV7-3; weak D call: TRBD1 (6 bases). Germline assignment: CDR1 SGHTA and CDR2 FQGTGA. V dropped 5 bases and J dropped 10 bases, with 12 bases sitting between them. The CDR3 is made up of 13 amino acids. This CDR3 is CASSKGQFSPLHF. The CDR3 DNA is TGTGCCAGCAGCAAAGGACAGTTCTCACCCCTCCACTTT.

This clonotype was observed many times. The V and J genes are TRBV5-4 and TRBJ1-1, with 8 bases identical to TRBD1. V lost 3 bases, J lost 5 bases, and 6 bases stayed unmatched. There are 14 residues in the CDR3. Germline values: CDR1 SGHNT, CDR2 YYREEE (reference sequence). The CDR3 DNA is TGTGCCAGCAGCTCAGGTGACAGGGGAACTGAAGCTTTCTTT. Translated: CASSSGDRGTEAFF.

This clonotype was observed a handful of times. The chain links TRBV6-2 or TRBV6-3 to TRBJ2-1, with 10 bases aligning to TRBD2. Germline V CDR1 and CDR2: MNHEY, SVGEGT. This CDR3 has 14 residues. V lost 6 bases and J lost 7; bases outside the gene matches: 6. The CDR3 protein is CASRTPLAGNEQFF. In DNA, the CDR3 is TGTGCCAGCAGAACACCACTAGCGGGGAATGAGCAGTTCTTC.

This clonotype was detected many times. The rearrangement links TRBV20-1 to TRBJ2-1; 13 bases are a match to TRBD2. The germline CDR1 and CDR2 sequences are DFQATT and SNEGSKA (reference sequence). J gave up 2 bases and V 1 base, and 11 bases lay outside the gene matches. CDR3 size: 19 residues. The CDR3 loop is CSARGVTSGRASPYNEQFF. CDR3 DNA sequence: TGCAGTGCTAGAGGGGTTACTAGCGGGAGGGCCAGCCCCTACAATGAGCAGTTCTTC.

The chain has TRBV20-1 and TRBJ1-3, with 12 bases matching TRBD1. V was pared by 0 bases and J by 6 bases, with 3 bases of the junction left unmatched. The CDR3 runs to 15 residues. Germline V gene sequence: CDR1 DFQATT, CDR2 SNEGSKA (reference sequence). CDR3 DNA: TGCAGTGCTAGAGATGGGACAGGGGGCGAAAACACCATATATTTT. Residues: CSARDGTGGENTIYF.